One sample yielded the 2 T cell receptor beta chains listed below, sequenced in a study of blood T cell repertoires in COVID-19. Produced via immunoSEQ multiplex PCR; TCRdb's table is partial and in-frame only. The table has 150,000 to 200,000 clones, approximately 80% seen once. The sample consisted of peripheral blood. These receptors originate from a man in his sixties with acute or convalescent COVID-19.

The rearrangement joins TRBV28 to TRBJ2-3, with 8 bases matching TRBD1. V gave up 0 bases and J gave up 5 bases; unmatched junction bases: 7. Germline V gene lookup returns CDR1 MDHEN and CDR2 SYDVKM. The CDR3 covers 16 residues. The CDR3 loop is CASSLWQGATKDTQYF. The CDR3 nucleotides read TGTGCCAGCAGTTTATGGCAGGGGGCTACCAAAGATACGCAGTATTTT.

This clone was found once. The chain recombines TRBV27 with TRBJ2-3; 8 bases map to TRBD1. The germline V gene encodes CDR1 MNHEY and CDR2 SMNVEV (reference sequence). There are 15 residues in the CDR3. V lost 11 bases and J lost 5; bases outside the gene matches: 15. The CDR3 is CAVPQDRAKGDTQYF. CDR3 nucleotides: TGTGCCGTTCCCCAGGACAGGGCGAAGGGAGATACGCAGTATTTT.